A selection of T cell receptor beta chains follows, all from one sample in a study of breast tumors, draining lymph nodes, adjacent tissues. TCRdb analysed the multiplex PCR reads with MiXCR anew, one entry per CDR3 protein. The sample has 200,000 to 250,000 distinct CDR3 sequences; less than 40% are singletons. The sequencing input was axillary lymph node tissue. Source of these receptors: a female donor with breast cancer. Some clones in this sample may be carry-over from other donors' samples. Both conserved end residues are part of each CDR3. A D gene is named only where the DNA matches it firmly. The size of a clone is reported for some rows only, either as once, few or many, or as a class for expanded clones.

TGCGCCAGCAGCTACAGCGGGGGGAACACAGATACGCAGTATTTT CASSYSGGNTDTQYF TRBD2 many TRBJ2-3 TRBV5-1
TGTGCCAGCAGACCCGCCGGACGGTATAATGAAAAACTGTTTTTT CASRPAGRYNEKLFF NA NA TRBJ1-4 TRBV28
TGCAGTGCGAGGGGGACAGGGGACACCATATATTTT CSARGTGDTIYF TRBD1 many TRBJ1-3 TRBV20-1
TGTGCCAGTAGTATAGGCTTCTCGACTAGCGGGGTCTACAATGAGCAGTTCTTC CASSIGFSTSGVYNEQFF TRBD2 many TRBJ2-1 TRBV19
TGTGCCTGGAGTGTACCGCGACTAGGGCTTTACGAGCAGTACTTC CAWSVPRLGLYEQYF NA many TRBJ2-7 TRBV30
TGTGCCAGCAGTGCCCTAACAGGGGGCGATCAGCCCCAGCATTTT CASSALTGGDQPQHF TRBD1 many TRBJ1-5 TRBV6-1
TGTGCCAGCAGTGAATTGTCCTCTGGCGGCTACACCTTC CASSELSSGGYTF NA many TRBJ1-2 TRBV25-1
TGTGCCAGCAGCAAGACTAGTGGTTTAAGTTCAGGGCTGATCGCCTACGAGCAGTACTTC CASSKTSGLSSGLIAYEQYF NA NA TRBJ2-7 TRBV7-9
TGTGCCAGCAGCCAAGATCGGACAGGGGGCATTTTTCCTGGCTACACCTTC CASSQDRTGGIFPGYTF TRBD1 NA TRBJ1-2 TRBV3-1
TGTGCCAGCAGTGCTGGGGACAGGGGGTACGAGCAGTACTTC CASSAGDRGYEQYF TRBD1 NA TRBJ2-7 TRBV25-1
TGTGCCAGCAGCCGGACGGGAAATAGCAATCAGCCCCAGCATTTT CASSRTGNSNQPQHF NA many TRBJ1-5 TRBV7-2
TGTGCCAGCAGTTCCACCCCGGGACAGGGGGCTTTTGGCTACACCTTC CASSSTPGQGAFGYTF TRBD1 NA TRBJ1-2 TRBV12-3/TRBV12-4
TGTGCCAGCACCTGCTCGACTAGCTCCGATACGCAGTATTTT CASTCSTSSDTQYF TRBD2 many TRBJ2-3 TRBV12-3/TRBV12-4
TGTGCCACCAGTGAGCACAGGGGGCGGACCGGGGAGCTGTTTTTT CATSEHRGRTGELFF TRBD1 many TRBJ2-2 TRBV24-1
TGCAGTGCCTACCGGCGACAGGGTGTTGACGAGCAGTACTTC CSAYRRQGVDEQYF TRBD1 many TRBJ2-7 TRBV20-1
TGTGCCAGCAGTTACACAGTCAATCAGCCCCAGCATTTT CASSYTVNQPQHF NA many TRBJ1-5 TRBV6-6
TGTGCCAGCAGAAGACTAGCGACGTCCTACGAGCAGTACTTC CASRRLATSYEQYF TRBD2 many TRBJ2-7 TRBV6-5
TGCAGTGCTAGAGGGGCAGCGGGCTCTGGAAACACCATATATTTT CSARGAAGSGNTIYF NA many TRBJ1-3 TRBV20-1
TGTGCCTGGAGTGTAAGAGGTAGCGGGAGGGCGAGCGGGGAGCTGTTTTTT CAWSVRGSGRASGELFF TRBD2 NA TRBJ2-2 TRBV30
TGCGCCAGCAGCCAAGATTCCAGGGCTGCACCCTACAATGAGCAGTTCTTC CASSQDSRAAPYNEQFF NA many TRBJ2-1 TRBV4-3
TGTGCCAGCAGCTTAAGGCAGGAGTACGAGCAGTACTTC CASSLRQEYEQYF NA many TRBJ2-7 TRBV11-3
TGTGCCAGCAGCGAGGGACTAGCGGGGGTCACAGATACGCAGTATTTT CASSEGLAGVTDTQYF TRBD2 many TRBJ2-3 TRBV9
TGTGCCAGCAGCCCCCGGGACAGGGGGTTTCTGGAGACCCAGTACTTC CASSPRDRGFLETQYF TRBD1 many TRBJ2-5 TRBV7-8
TGCGCCAGCCACCGGACAGGGCGGGGCAGCAATGAGCAGTTCTTC CASHRTGRGSNEQFF TRBD1 many TRBJ2-1 TRBV5-1
TGTGCCATCAGAGGGACTAGCGGGAGAGTCTCCTACGAGCAGTACTTC CAIRGTSGRVSYEQYF TRBD2 NA TRBJ2-7 TRBV10-3
TGTGCCAGCAGTGAAGCCGGGGCCACCTCTGGAAACACCATATATTTT CASSEAGATSGNTIYF NA NA TRBJ1-3 TRBV6-1
TGTGCCAGCAGCCATTTGAATGAGCAGTTCTTC CASSHLNEQFF NA many TRBJ2-1 TRBV14
TGTGCCATCAGTGGGGACAGGGGTCGCAATGAGCAGTTCTTC CAISGDRGRNEQFF TRBD1 NA TRBJ2-1 TRBV10-3
TGTGCCAGCAGCTTTGCAGGGGGCTGCTCACCCCTCCACTTT CASSFAGGCSPLHF TRBD1 NA TRBJ1-6 TRBV11-2
TGTGCCAGTTTCACTCCTAACTATGGCTACACCTTC CASFTPNYGYTF NA many TRBJ1-2 TRBV19
TGTGCCACCAGGGCACGTACGGGACGGAACACTGAAGCTTTCTTT CATRARTGRNTEAFF NA few TRBJ1-1 TRBV24-1
TGCAGTGCTACCGCCTGGGTAGCGGGGAAGAGAGAGACCCAGTACTTC CSATAWVAGKRETQYF TRBD2 NA TRBJ2-5 TRBV20-1
TGTGCCATCAGTGACAGCCATAATTCACCCCTCCACTTT CAISDSHNSPLHF NA NA TRBJ1-6 TRBV10-3
TGTGCCAGCAGACTAAGCCGGGATACAAGTGAGCAGTTCTTC CASRLSRDTSEQFF NA many TRBJ2-1 TRBV7-2
TGTGCCAGCAGTGACCTGGGACAGGGGCAATTCTATAATTCACCCCTCCACTTT CASSDLGQGQFYNSPLHF TRBD1 NA TRBJ1-6 TRBV25-1
TGTGCCAGCAGCCCCTATCCGGGGGCAGATACGCAGTATTTT CASSPYPGADTQYF NA many TRBJ2-3 TRBV7-2
TGTGCCAGCAGCTGGCCCGGGACAGGGGGGTCGACTAATGAAAAACTGTTTTTT CASSWPGTGGSTNEKLFF TRBD1 NA TRBJ1-4 TRBV5-5
TGTGCCAGCAGCCTCACCCCCCCCTACGAGCAGTACTTC CASSLTPPYEQYF NA many TRBJ2-7 TRBV7-2
TGTGCCAGCAGCTTTTTCCACAGGGACCGCTCTGGAAACACCATATATTTT CASSFFHRDRSGNTIYF NA many TRBJ1-3 TRBV7-8
TGCAGTGCTAGGAAAGCGGGGGGTGGCACAGATACGCAGTATTTT CSARKAGGGTDTQYF TRBD2 few TRBJ2-3 TRBV20-1